The 17 T cell receptor beta chains in this list originate from one sample, sequenced in a study of beta chain features in type 1 diabetes. The whole isolated RNA underwent reverse transcription, so sequencing captured expressed TCRB transcripts. Repertoires were generated with immunoSEQ multiplex PCR, while TCRdb's copy carries only in-frame clones and drops some. The sample has roughly 150,000 clones, just over 9% seen once. Sample: central memory CD4+ T cells from blood. The receptors were sampled from a woman between 18 and 29 years old in good health.

This clone has just a few counts. V gene TRBV4-2 combines with J gene TRBJ2-1; 13 positions agree with TRBD2. After removal of 4 bases from V and 4 bases from J, the junction contained 7 bases not matched to a gene. Germline assignment: CDR1 LGHNA and CDR2 YNFKEQ. This CDR3 comprises 17 residues. The CDR3 here is CASSPPLAGGIYNEQFF. As DNA, the CDR3 is TGTGCCAGCAGCCCACCACTAGCGGGGGGGATTTACAATGAGCAGTTCTTC.

This chain uses TRBV14 with TRBJ2-1; tentatively, D is TRBD2 (5 bases). V lost 3 bases to trimming and J lost 7 bases, with 22 bases between them. This CDR3 has 17 residues. Germline values: CDR1 SGHDN, CDR2 FVKESK. CDR3 nucleotide sequence: TGTGCCAGCAGCCAGGGTCTAGCAACGGTCTGGCGGAATGAGCAGTTCTTC. Protein: CASSQGLATVWRNEQFF.

The J gene is TRBJ2-5, the V gene TRBV10-3, with D possibly being TRBD2 (6 bases). The germline V gene encodes CDR1 ENHRY and CDR2 SYGVKD. The length of the CDR3 is 12 residues. Trimming removed 3 bases from V and 5 bases from J, with 7 bases in between. This CDR3 reads CAISELAETQYF. The CDR3 region has the DNA TGTGCCATCAGTGAACTAGCCGAGACCCAGTACTTC.

The chain links TRBV4-2 to TRBJ2-5; 12 bases line up with TRBD2. Per germline, CDR1 LGHNA and CDR2 YNFKEQ. The V gene end was trimmed by 0 bases and the J gene end by 4 bases; junction bases not matched to a gene: 12. The CDR3 covers 19 residues. CDR3 in DNA: TGTGCCAGCAGCCAAGACGGGCTAGCGGGGGGGGTATCGGGAGAGACCCAGTACTTC. It translates to CASSQDGLAGGVSGETQYF.

This clone came up a few times. The gene calls are TRBV18 and TRBJ1-2, with D maybe TRBD1 (6 bases). Looked up from germline, CDR1 is KGHSH and CDR2 is LQKENI. V gave up 6 bases and J gave up 0 bases, with 17 bases separating them. CDR3 length: 16 residues. The CDR3 protein is CASSRSRDMSNYGYTF. In DNA, the CDR3 is TGTGCCAGCTCCCGAAGCAGGGACATGTCTAACTATGGCTACACCTTC.

This chain uses TRBV2 with TRBJ2-1; no clear D. The CDR3 sequence is 12 residues long. Germline lookup yields CDR1 SNHLY and CDR2 FYNNEI. The ends were cut back, 6 bases at V and 8 bases at J, with 11 bases in the middle. CDR3 bases: TGTGCCAGCAGGGCTACCCAGGATGAGCAGTTCTTC. Translation: CASRATQDEQFF.

This clone was detected a few times. The gene calls are TRBV18 and TRBJ2-7; 8 bases line up with TRBD1. After removal of 1 base from V and 1 base from J, the junction contained 3 bases not matched to a gene. The CDR3 spans 15 residues. Per germline, CDR1 KGHSH and CDR2 LQKENI. The CDR3 nucleotides are TGTGCCAGCTCACCACGAGGGACAGGATCCTACGAGCAGTACTTC. Its translation: CASSPRGTGSYEQYF.

The table lists this clone with a few counts. The V gene is TRBV7-8, the J gene TRBJ2-5; D might be TRBD1 (6 bases). In germline, CDR1 is SGHVS, CDR2 FQNEAQ. The V and J ends lost 6 bases and 4 bases respectively, with 15 bases between them. The CDR3 is made up of 14 amino acids. The chain's CDR3 is CASSEQGGGETQYF. The CDR3 DNA reads as TGTGCCAGCAGTGAACAGGGTGGTGGAGAGACCCAGTACTTC.

This clone was found a few times. The chain has TRBV25-1 and TRBJ2-5, with a possible D match to TRBD2 (5 bases). V was clipped by 3 bases and J by 7 bases, with 6 bases between them. Germline-derived CDR1 and CDR2 are MGHDK and SYGVNS. The CDR3 contains 11 residues. For the CDR3, the DNA is TGTGCCAGCAGTGAGAGGGTGACCCAGTACTTC. It encodes CASSERVTQYF.

This clone has just a few counts. The chain employs TRBV6-5 and TRBJ1-2; perhaps TRBD1 as D (5 bases). Trimming removed 4 bases at V and 7 bases at J, with 10 bases between. Germline assignment: CDR1 MNHEY and CDR2 SVGAGI. This CDR3 has 12 residues. The CDR3 DNA follows: TGTGCCAGCAGTTTGGGGACTGGTGGCTACACCTTC. Its translation is CASSLGTGGYTF.

The V gene is TRBV5-1, the J gene TRBJ2-1; tentative D call: TRBD2 (5 bases). This CDR3 has 15 amino acids. Germline values: CDR1 SGHRS, CDR2 YFSETQ. Trimming took 7 bases from V and 0 from J, leaving 14 bases between them. CDR3 nucleotide sequence: TGCGCCAGCCGCACCTCCAGCGGCTCCTACAATGAGCAGTTCTTC. It encodes CASRTSSGSYNEQFF.

This clone has a handful of counts. The chain recombines TRBV14 with TRBJ1-2, with D tentatively TRBD1 (5 bases). The germline V gene has CDR1 SGHDN and CDR2 FVKESK. The CDR3 runs to 15 residues. V was shortened by 0 bases and J by 8 bases, with 16 bases between the two germline ends. CDR3 sequence reads: CASSQDKYSGPGYTF. The CDR3 DNA is TGTGCCAGCAGCCAAGATAAGTACTCAGGGCCGGGCTACACCTTC.

Only a few counts were recorded for this clone. This chain links TRBV5-1 with TRBJ2-3, with 11 bases aligning to TRBD2. CDR1 is SGHRS and CDR2 is YFSETQ in the germline V gene. The CDR3 is 16 amino acids. V lost 0 bases, J lost 3 bases, and 3 bases stayed unmatched. DNA of the CDR3: TGCGCCAGCAGCTTGGGTGGGACTAGCGGAACAGATACGCAGTATTTT. Protein sequence: CASSLGGTSGTDTQYF.

This clone was counted at least ten times. The chain is built from TRBV11-2 and TRBJ2-2, with a possible D match to TRBD2 (6 bases). Trimming stripped 3 bases from V and 5 bases from J, with 16 bases between. The CDR3 loop spans 16 amino acids. The germline gives CDR1 SGHAT, CDR2 FQNNGV. The CDR3 loop is CASSFGGQVATGELFF. In nucleotides, the CDR3 is TGTGCCAGCAGCTTCGGGGGTCAGGTCGCAACCGGGGAGCTGTTTTTT.

This clone was detected a few times. The chain combines TRBV9 with TRBJ2-3; possibly TRBD1 for D (5 bases). Deletions cut 7 bases from V and 0 bases from J, with 15 bases between. This CDR3 has 15 amino acids. Germline assignment: CDR1 SGDLS and CDR2 YYNGEE. CDR3 sequence reads: CASQPRPGSTDTQYF. The CDR3 region has the DNA TGTGCCAGCCAACCCAGGCCAGGGAGCACAGATACGCAGTATTTT.

The V and J genes are TRBV30 and TRBJ1-3; 10 nucleotides agree with TRBD1. CDR1 and CDR2 (germline): GTSNPN, SVGIG (reference sequence). V lost 3 bases to trimming and J lost 1 base; unmatched junction nucleotides: 3. The CDR3 contains 15 residues. The CDR3 here is CAWSPGQGSGNTIYF. The CDR3, as DNA: TGTGCCTGGAGCCCGGGACAGGGGTCTGGAAACACCATATATTTT.

The genes are TRBV9 and TRBJ2-2, with D perhaps matching TRBD2 (5 bases). Germline V gene lookup returns CDR1 SGDLS and CDR2 YYNGEE. The CDR3 has 16 amino acids. The V and J ends lost 4 bases and 0 bases respectively, with 13 bases between them. For the CDR3, the DNA is TGTGCCAGCAGCTTGAGCGGTATAACGAACACCGGGGAGCTGTTTTTT. It translates to CASSLSGITNTGELFF. Full variable domain (outside the CDR3, taken from reference TRBV9 and TRBJ2-2): DSGVTQTPKHLITATGQRVTLRCSPRSGDLSVYWYQQSLDQGLQFLIQYYNGEERAKGNILERFSAQQFPDLHSELNLSSLELGDSALYFCASSLSGITNTGELFFGEGSRLTVL.